Presented here are 4 T cell receptor beta chains from one specimen sequenced in a study of T cell repertoires in cytomegalovirus infection. TCRdb redid the calling of the reads with MiXCR, one entry per CDR3 protein. The table includes about 890,000 distinct CDR3 sequences, roughly 30% detected once. The antigens of these receptors remain unknown. The sample here was cultured CD8+ T cells from PBMCs, taken from culture after CMV antigen stimulation. The receptors originated from a human donor in good health (CMV status not recorded). Some clones in this sample may be carry-over from other donors' samples.

The chain couples TRBV29-1 to TRBJ2-7; TRBD2 aligns across 10 bases. Germline loops: CDR1 SQVTM, CDR2 ANQGSEA. The CDR3 is made up of 13 amino acids. The V and J ends lost 4 bases and 3 bases, in that order; junction bases with no gene match: 3. The CDR3 coding sequence is TGCAGCGTTGTACTAGCGGGGAGCTACGAGCAGTACTTC. Translating gives CSVVLAGSYEQYF.

This sequence joins TRBV19 and TRBJ2-1; D is perhaps TRBD1 (5 bases). The germline V gene has CDR1 LNHDA and CDR2 SQIVND (reference sequence). This CDR3 has 13 amino acids. Between the trimmed V and J ends, which lost 3 bases and 8 bases, there was a span of 11 bases. The CDR3 protein is CASSIVGHYEQFF. The CDR3 DNA reads as TGTGCCAGTAGTATTGTAGGACACTATGAGCAGTTCTTC.

CDR3 amino acids: CASSTQTGWNTEAFF. CDR3 nucleotides: TGTGCCAGCAGTACTCAGACAGGGTGGAACACTGAAGCTTTCTTT. The chain carries TRBV6-6 and TRBJ1-1; 7 bases fit TRBD1. Germline V lookup: CDR1 MNHNY, CDR2 SVGAGI (reference sequence). The CDR3 loop spans 15 amino acids. The ends lost 5 bases at V and 1 base at J; junction bases unmatched: 7.

This clonotype was recorded a few times. V gene TRBV5-1 combines with J gene TRBJ2-2; D ambiguous. With 4 bases removed from V and 9 bases from J, the gap between germline ends came to 13 bases. CDR1 is SGHRS, CDR2 YFSETQ, per germline. This CDR3 is built from 13 residues. CDR3 residues: CASSEEDQRELFF. In DNA, the CDR3 is TGCGCCAGCAGCGAAGAGGACCAACGGGAGCTGTTTTTT.